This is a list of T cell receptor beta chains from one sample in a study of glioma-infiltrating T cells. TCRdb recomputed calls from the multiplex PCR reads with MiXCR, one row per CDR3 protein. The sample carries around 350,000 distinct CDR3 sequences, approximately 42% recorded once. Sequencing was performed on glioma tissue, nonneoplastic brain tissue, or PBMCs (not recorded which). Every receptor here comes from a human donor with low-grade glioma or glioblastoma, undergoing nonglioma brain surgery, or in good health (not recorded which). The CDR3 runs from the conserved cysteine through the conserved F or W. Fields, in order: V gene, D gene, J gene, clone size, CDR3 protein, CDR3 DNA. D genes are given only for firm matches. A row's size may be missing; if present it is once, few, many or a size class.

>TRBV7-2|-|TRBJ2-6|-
CASSVASSSGANVLTF
TGTGCCAGCAGCGTAGCTTCCAGCTCTGGGGCCAACGTCCTGACTTTC
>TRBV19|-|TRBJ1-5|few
CASSRGHLSNQPQHF
TGTGCCAGTAGTAGGGGACACTTAAGCAATCAGCCCCAGCATTTT
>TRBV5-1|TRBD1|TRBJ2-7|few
CASSSVTGPYEQYF
TGCGCCAGCAGCTCGGTGACAGGGCCCTACGAGCAGTACTTC
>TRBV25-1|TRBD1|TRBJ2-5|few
CASSTQGQGEETQYF
TGTGCCAGCAGTACCCAAGGACAGGGTGAAGAGACCCAGTACTTC
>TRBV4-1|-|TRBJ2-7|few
CASSDRDTLTYEQYF
TGCGCCAGCAGCGACCGGGACACGCTCACCTACGAGCAGTACTTC
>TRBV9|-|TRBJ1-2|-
CASSDSRGAGGYTF
TGTGCCAGCAGCGATAGCAGGGGTGCCGGCGGCTACACCTTC
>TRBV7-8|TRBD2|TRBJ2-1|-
CASSLLAGHFNEQFF
TGTGCCAGCAGCTTGCTAGCGGGACATTTCAATGAGCAGTTCTTC
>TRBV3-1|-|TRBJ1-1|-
CASSQANSNTEAFF
TGTGCCAGCAGCCAGGCCAATTCGAACACTGAAGCTTTCTTT
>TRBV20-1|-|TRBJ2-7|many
CSAQEGLAYEQYF
TGCAGTGCGCAGGAGGGACTTGCCTACGAGCAGTACTTC
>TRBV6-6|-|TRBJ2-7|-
CASSYGHFFEQYF
TGTGCCAGCAGTTACGGACACTTTTTCGAGCAGTACTTC